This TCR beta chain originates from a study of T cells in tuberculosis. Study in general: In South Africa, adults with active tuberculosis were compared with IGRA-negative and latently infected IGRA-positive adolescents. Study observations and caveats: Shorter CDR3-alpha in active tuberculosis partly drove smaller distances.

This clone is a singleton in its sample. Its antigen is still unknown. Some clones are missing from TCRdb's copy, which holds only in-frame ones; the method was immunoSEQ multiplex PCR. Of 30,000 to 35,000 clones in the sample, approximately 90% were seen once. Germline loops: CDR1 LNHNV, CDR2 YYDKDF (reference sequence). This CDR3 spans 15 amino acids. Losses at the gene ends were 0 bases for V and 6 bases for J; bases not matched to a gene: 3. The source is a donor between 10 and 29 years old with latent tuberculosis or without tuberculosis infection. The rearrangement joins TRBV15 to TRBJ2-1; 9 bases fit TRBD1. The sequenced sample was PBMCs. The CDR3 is CATSRDGTGFNEQFF. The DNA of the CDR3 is TGTGCCACCAGCAGAGATGGGACAGGGTTCAATGAGCAGTTCTTC.